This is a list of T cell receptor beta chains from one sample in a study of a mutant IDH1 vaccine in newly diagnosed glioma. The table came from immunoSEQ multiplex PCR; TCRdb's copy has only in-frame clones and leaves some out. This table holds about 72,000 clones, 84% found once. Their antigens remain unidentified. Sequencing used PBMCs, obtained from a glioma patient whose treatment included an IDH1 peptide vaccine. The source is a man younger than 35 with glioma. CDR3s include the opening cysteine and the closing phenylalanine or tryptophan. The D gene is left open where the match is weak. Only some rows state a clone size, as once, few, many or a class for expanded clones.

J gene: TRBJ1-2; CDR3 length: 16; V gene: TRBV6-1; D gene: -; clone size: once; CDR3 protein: CASSEGGSIRLNGYTF; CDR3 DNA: TGTGCCAGCAGTGAAGGGGGGAGTATTAGATTAAATGGCTACACCTTC
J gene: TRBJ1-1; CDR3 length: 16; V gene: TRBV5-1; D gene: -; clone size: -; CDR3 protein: CASSLVSMGWNTEAFF; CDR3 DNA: TGCGCCAGCAGCTTGGTTAGCATGGGGTGGAACACTGAAGCTTTCTTT
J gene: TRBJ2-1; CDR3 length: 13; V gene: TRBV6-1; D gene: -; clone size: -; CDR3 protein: CASRWTASNEQFF; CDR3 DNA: TGTGCCAGCAGATGGACAGCTTCCAATGAGCAGTTCTTC
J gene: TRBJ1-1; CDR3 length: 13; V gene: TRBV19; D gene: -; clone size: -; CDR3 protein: CASSFGGGKGAFF; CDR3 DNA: TGTGCCAGTAGTTTTGGGGGGGGTAAGGGGGCTTTCTTT
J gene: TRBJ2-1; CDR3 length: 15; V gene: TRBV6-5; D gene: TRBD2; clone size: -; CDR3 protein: CASRGLAGGEDEQFF; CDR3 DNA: TGTGCCAGCAGGGGACTAGCGGGGGGCGAGGATGAGCAGTTCTTC
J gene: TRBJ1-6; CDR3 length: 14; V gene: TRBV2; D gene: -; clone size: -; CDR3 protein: CASSEALQDSPLHF; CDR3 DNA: TGTGCCAGCAGTGAAGCGCTTCAGGATTCACCCCTCCACTTT
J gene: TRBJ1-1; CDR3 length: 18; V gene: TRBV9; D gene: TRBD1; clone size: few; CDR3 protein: CASSAPSEGGGMNTEAFF; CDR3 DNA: TGTGCCAGCAGCGCCCCGTCGGAAGGGGGCGGAATGAACACTGAAGCTTTCTTT
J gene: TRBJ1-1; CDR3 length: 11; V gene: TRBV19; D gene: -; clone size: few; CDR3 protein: CASSFSAEAFF; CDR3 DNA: TGTGCCAGTAGTTTTTCGGCTGAAGCTTTCTTT
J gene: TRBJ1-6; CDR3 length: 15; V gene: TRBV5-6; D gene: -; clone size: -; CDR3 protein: CASSLGGARDSPLHF; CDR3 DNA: TGTGCCAGCAGCTTGGGGGGGGCCCGCGATTCACCCCTCCACTTT
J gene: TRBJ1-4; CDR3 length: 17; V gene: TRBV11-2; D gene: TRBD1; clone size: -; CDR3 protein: CASSLGTNRGRNEKLFF; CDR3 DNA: TGTGCCAGCAGCTTAGGAACGAACAGGGGGCGTAATGAAAAACTGTTTTTT
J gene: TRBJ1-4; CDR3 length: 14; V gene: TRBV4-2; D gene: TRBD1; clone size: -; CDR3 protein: CASSSQGETEKLFF; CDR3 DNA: TGTGCCAGCAGCTCCCAGGGGGAAACTGAAAAACTGTTTTTT
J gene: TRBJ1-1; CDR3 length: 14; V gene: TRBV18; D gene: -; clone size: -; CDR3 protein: CASSPEVMNTEAFF; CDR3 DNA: TGTGCCAGCTCACCAGAGGTAATGAACACTGAAGCTTTCTTT
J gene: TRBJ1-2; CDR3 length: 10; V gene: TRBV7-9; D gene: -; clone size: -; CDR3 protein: CASSPGHEIF; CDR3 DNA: TGTGCCAGCAGCCCGGGCCACGAAATCTTC
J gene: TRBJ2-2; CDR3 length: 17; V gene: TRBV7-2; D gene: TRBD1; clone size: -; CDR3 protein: CASSSPPGTGVTGELFF; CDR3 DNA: TGTGCCAGCAGCTCTCCGCCAGGGACAGGGGTAACCGGGGAGCTGTTTTTT
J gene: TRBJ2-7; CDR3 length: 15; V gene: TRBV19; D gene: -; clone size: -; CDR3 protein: CASSISLPSSYEQYF; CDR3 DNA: TGTGCCAGTAGTATTAGTCTGCCTAGCTCCTACGAGCAGTACTTC
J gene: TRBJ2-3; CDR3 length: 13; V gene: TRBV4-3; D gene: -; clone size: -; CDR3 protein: CASSHRGTDTQYF; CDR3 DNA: TGCGCCAGCAGCCACCGAGGCACAGATACGCAGTATTTT
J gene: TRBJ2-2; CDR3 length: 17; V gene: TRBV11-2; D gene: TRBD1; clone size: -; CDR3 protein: CASSSGQGGSGDGELFF; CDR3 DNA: TGTGCCAGCAGCTCAGGACAGGGGGGATCCGGGGACGGGGAGCTGTTTTTT
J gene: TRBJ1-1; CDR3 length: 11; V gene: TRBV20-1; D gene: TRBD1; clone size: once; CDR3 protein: CGGTKDRVTFF; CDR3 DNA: TGCGGGGGGACAAAGGACAGGGTGACTTTCTTT
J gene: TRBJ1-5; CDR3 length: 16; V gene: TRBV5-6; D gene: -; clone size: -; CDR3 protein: CASSLAAGTPDQPQHF; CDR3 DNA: TGTGCCAGCAGCTTGGCCGCAGGGACCCCCGATCAGCCCCAGCATTTT
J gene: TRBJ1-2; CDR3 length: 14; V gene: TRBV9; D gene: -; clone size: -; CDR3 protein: CASSVALGADGYTF; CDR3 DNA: TGTGCCAGCAGCGTAGCTTTGGGGGCAGATGGCTACACCTTC
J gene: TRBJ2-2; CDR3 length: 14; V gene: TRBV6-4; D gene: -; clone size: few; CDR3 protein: CASSTATDTGELFF; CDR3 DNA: TGTGCCAGCAGTACAGCGACAGACACCGGGGAGCTGTTTTTT
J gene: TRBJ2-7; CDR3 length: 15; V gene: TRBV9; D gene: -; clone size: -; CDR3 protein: CASSVGSGSSYEQYF; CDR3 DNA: TGTGCCAGCAGCGTAGGATCAGGGAGTTCCTACGAGCAGTACTTC
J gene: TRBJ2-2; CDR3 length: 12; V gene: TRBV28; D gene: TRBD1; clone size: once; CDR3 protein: CASSRDRGRLFF; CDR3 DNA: TGTGCCAGCAGCCGGGACAGGGGACGGCTGTTTTTT
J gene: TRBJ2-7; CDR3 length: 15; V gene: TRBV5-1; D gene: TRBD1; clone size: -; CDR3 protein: CASSLAGTVSYEQYF; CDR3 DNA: TGCGCCAGCAGCTTGGCAGGGACAGTCTCCTACGAGCAGTACTTC
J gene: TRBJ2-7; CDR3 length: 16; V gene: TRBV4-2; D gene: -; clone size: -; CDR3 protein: CASSQALASVSYEQYF; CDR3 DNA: TGTGCCAGCAGCCAAGCTCTGGCTAGCGTCAGCTACGAGCAGTACTTC
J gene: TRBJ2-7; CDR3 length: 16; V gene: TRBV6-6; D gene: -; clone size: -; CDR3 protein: CASSSRRDFISYEQYF; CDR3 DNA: TGTGCCAGCAGTTCCCGGCGGGACTTCATCTCCTACGAGCAGTACTTC
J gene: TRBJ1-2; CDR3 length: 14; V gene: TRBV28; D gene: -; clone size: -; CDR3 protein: CASIGGAANYGYTF; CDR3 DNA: TGTGCCAGCATTGGGGGTGCTGCTAACTATGGCTACACCTTC
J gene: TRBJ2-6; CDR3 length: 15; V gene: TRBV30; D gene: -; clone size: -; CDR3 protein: CAWSRKSSGANVLTF; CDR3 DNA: TGTGCCTGGAGCCGGAAGAGCTCTGGGGCCAACGTCCTGACTTTC
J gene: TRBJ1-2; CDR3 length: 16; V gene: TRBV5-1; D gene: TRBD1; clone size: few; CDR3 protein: CASSLPTGDQLYGYTF; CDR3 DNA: TGCGCCAGCAGCTTACCGACAGGGGACCAACTCTATGGCTACACCTTC
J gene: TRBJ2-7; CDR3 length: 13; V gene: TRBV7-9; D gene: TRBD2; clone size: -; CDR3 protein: CATTSGSFYEQYF; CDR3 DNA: TGTGCCACAACTAGCGGGAGTTTCTACGAGCAGTACTTC
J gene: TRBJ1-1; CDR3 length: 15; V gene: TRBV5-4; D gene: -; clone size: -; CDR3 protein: CASSLNGGRNTEAFF; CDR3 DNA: TGTGCCAGCAGCCTCAACGGGGGACGGAACACTGAAGCTTTCTTT
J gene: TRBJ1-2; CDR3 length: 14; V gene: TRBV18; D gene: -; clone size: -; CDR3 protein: CASSPDRSSYGYTF; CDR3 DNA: TGTGCCAGCTCACCCGACAGATCGTCCTATGGCTACACCTTC
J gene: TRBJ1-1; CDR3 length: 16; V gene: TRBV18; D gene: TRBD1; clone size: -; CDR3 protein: CASSPQGAGWNTEAFF; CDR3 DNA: TGTGCCAGCTCACCACAGGGGGCGGGGTGGAACACTGAAGCTTTCTTT
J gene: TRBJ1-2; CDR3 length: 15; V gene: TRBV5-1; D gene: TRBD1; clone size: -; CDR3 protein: CASSLDGQGARGYTF; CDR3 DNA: TGCGCCAGCAGCTTGGACGGACAGGGGGCGCGCGGCTACACCTTC
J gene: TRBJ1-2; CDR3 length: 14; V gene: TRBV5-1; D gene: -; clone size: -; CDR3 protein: CASSLQGGSYGYTF; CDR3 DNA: TGCGCCAGCAGCTTACAGGGTGGAAGCTATGGCTACACCTTC
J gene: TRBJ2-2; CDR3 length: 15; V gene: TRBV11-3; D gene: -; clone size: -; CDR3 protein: CASSQGTRGTGELFF; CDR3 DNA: TGTGCCAGCAGCCAAGGGACGCGAGGAACCGGGGAGCTGTTTTTT
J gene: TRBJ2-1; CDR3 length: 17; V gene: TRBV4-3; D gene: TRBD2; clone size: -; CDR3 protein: CASSQEGSGGSYNEQFF; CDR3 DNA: TGCGCCAGCAGCCAAGAGGGTAGCGGGGGGTCCTACAATGAGCAGTTCTTC
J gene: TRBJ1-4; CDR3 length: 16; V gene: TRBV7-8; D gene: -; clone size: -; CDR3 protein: CASGSGRNHLGEKLFF; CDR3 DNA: TGTGCCAGCGGGTCCGGGAGAAACCACTTAGGGGAAAAACTGTTTTTT
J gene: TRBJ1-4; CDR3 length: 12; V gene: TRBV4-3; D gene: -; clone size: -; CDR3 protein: CASSQDGGKLFF; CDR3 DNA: TGCGCCAGCAGCCAAGATGGGGGAAAACTGTTTTTT